Each of the 20 T cell receptor beta chains below was sequenced from the same sample in a study of regulatory T cells in long-lasting Graves disease. The time point was: newly diagnosed GD, antithyroid drugs for less than 3 months. The TCR library was prepared using RNA isolated from PBMCs. Construction of the TCR beta libraries employed iRepertoire HTBI primers in conjunction with Arm-PCR of CDR3 regions. TCRdb itself ran the multiplex PCR reads through MiXCR, one entry per CDR3 protein. The data show fewer than 350,000 distinct CDR3 sequences, with 18% seen just once and about 36% held by the top ten. The source was peripheral blood mononuclear cells (PBMCs), collected at new diagnosis, from a patient treated with antithyroid drugs. These receptors came from a female donor with Graves disease.

About this clonotype: Just one base apart from a much larger clone, this may be a read error. The J gene is TRBJ2-7, the V gene TRBV12-3 or TRBV12-4, with 9 bases fitting TRBD2. The J segment lost 6 bases and the V segment lost 3 bases, leaving 9 bases of the junction unmatched. This CDR3 has 15 residues. The chain's CDR3 is CASSFSASGNFEQYF. Here the CDR3 DNA reads TGTGCCAGCAGTTTTTCGGCTAGCGGGAACTTCGAGCAGTACTTC.

The chain is built from TRBV7-6 and TRBJ2-3; TRBD2 is a possible D gene (6 bases). V shed 1 base and J shed 2 bases, with 13 bases lying between them. Germline lookup yields CDR1 SGHVS and CDR2 FNYEAQ. The CDR3 has 16 residues. CDR3 amino acids: CASSLESGGFTDTQYF. The CDR3 region has the DNA TGTGCCAGCAGCTTAGAAAGTGGAGGGTTCACAGATACGCAGTATTTT.

This clonotype showed up many times. The chain combines TRBV24-1 with TRBJ2-6; D is uncertain. Germline V gene data show CDR1 as KGHDR and CDR2 as SFDVKD. CDR3 length: 13 residues. Between the trimmed V and J ends, which lost 5 bases and 3 bases, there was a span of 4 bases. CDR3 residues: CATSGGGANVLTF. In DNA form, the CDR3 reads TGTGCCACCAGTGGGGGTGGGGCCAACGTCCTGACTTTC.

This clonotype was found many times. V gene TRBV12-3 or TRBV12-4 combines with J gene TRBJ2-4; D is unresolved. The V and J ends lost 6 bases and 1 base respectively, with 10 bases between them. The CDR3 runs 14 residues. The CDR3 protein is CASSREWAKNIQYF. The DNA of the CDR3 is TGTGCCAGCAGCCGAGAGTGGGCCAAAAACATTCAGTACTTC.

This clonotype was seen at least ten times. The CDR3 loop reads CSALSTSGSSYEQYF. CDR3 nucleotide sequence: TGCAGTGCCTTATCTACTAGCGGAAGCTCCTACGAGCAGTACTTC. The chain links TRBV20-1 to TRBJ2-7; 8 bases agree with TRBD2. Germline lookup yields CDR1 DFQATT and CDR2 SNEGSKA (reference sequence). With 6 bases clipped from V and 0 bases from J, the junction kept 10 bases outside the gene matches. The CDR3 covers 15 residues.

In regard to this clonotype: A much larger clone sits a single nucleotide away, making a read error possible. V gene TRBV30 combines with J gene TRBJ1-3, with D unclear. The ends were cut back, 4 bases at V and 1 base at J, with 2 bases in the middle. There are 11 residues in the CDR3. CDR1 is GTSNPN and CDR2 is SVGIG in the germline V gene (reference sequence). CDR3: CAWKSGNTIYF. CDR3 DNA: TGTGCCTGGAAATCTGGAAACACCATATATTTT.

This clonotype was detected many times. The V call is TRBV28, the J call TRBJ1-2, with D perhaps matching TRBD1 (5 bases). There are 13 residues in the CDR3. Germline V lookup: CDR1 MDHEN, CDR2 SYDVKM. V lost 7 bases, J lost 4 bases, and 13 bases lay in between. The CDR3 DNA reads TGTGCCAGCACCCTCGGGGGGACCTATGGCTACACCTTC. Its translation: CASTLGGTYGYTF.

V and J are TRBV5-1 and TRBJ1-6; D might be TRBD1 (5 bases). Germline CDR1 reads SGHRS; CDR2 reads YFSETQ. The CDR3 spans 14 residues. V lost 2 bases and J 9 bases, leaving 12 bases between the germline ends. The CDR3: CASSLELTASPLHF. CDR3 DNA sequence: TGCGCCAGCAGCTTAGAATTGACAGCTTCACCCCTCCACTTT.

There are a few counts of this clonotype. J is TRBJ1-2 and V is TRBV5-4, with TRBD1 as a possible D gene (5 bases). The germline V and J ends were trimmed by 0 bases and 4 bases, with 13 bases remaining between them. CDR3 size: 15 residues. Germline CDR1 SGHNT, CDR2 YYREEE (reference sequence). CDR3 coding DNA: TGTGCCAGCAGCTTGGAGTCAGGGCGGGCCTATGGCTACACCTTC. This translates into CASSLESGRAYGYTF.

The CDR3 DNA sequence: TGTGCCAGCAGTTTGGGGAGGGCGATGAACACTGAAGCTTTCTTT. Amino acid sequence: CASSLGRAMNTEAFF. The V call is TRBV12-3 or TRBV12-4, the J call TRBJ1-1; D unclear. Trimming shortened V by 3 bases and J by 0 bases, and 11 bases separated the two germline ends. The CDR3 covers 15 residues.

This clonotype has only a few counts. The chain is built from TRBV19 and TRBJ2-7, with D possibly TRBD1 on 6 matching bases. Germline V gene lookup returns CDR1 LNHDA and CDR2 SQIVND (reference sequence). The CDR3 has 14 residues. V was shortened by 5 bases and J by 1 base, with 12 bases between the two germline ends. The CDR3 nucleotides read TGTGCCAGTAGTGGTCGGGACATGTCCTACGAGCAGTACTTC. Its translation is CASSGRDMSYEQYF.

This clonotype was observed many times. This chain uses TRBV5-1 with TRBJ2-7, with 8 positions matching TRBD1. Germline V gene data show CDR1 as SGHRS and CDR2 as YFSETQ. This CDR3 is 14 amino acids long. V dropped 4 bases and J dropped 2; count of bases not matched to a gene: 5. CDR3 region: CASSAGQGPYEQYF. DNA of the CDR3: TGCGCCAGCAGCGCCGGACAGGGACCCTACGAGCAGTACTTC.

Remarks on this clonotype: A much larger clonotype is one base distant, so this may be a read error. The V gene is TRBV20-1, the J gene TRBJ2-5, with 9 bases that match TRBD2. Germline V gene sequence: CDR1 DFQATT, CDR2 SNEGSKA (reference sequence). V was clipped by 2 bases and J by 11 bases; unmatched bases: 15. This CDR3 is 15 amino acids long. CDR3 amino acids: CSARLAGGPYNEQYF. As DNA, the CDR3 is TGCAGTGCTAGATTGGCGGGAGGGCCCTACAATGAGCAGTACTTC.

In this sample, this clonotype turned up many times. The rearrangement joins TRBV12-3 or TRBV12-4 to TRBJ1-1; D call uncertain. The CDR3 is 13 amino acids. Between the trimmed V and J ends, which lost 6 bases and 0 bases, there was a span of 8 bases. The CDR3 sequence is CASRTRVNTEAFF. The DNA for the CDR3 is TGTGCCAGCAGGACAAGGGTGAACACTGAAGCTTTCTTT.

In its sample, this clonotype was seen many times. The V gene is TRBV12-3 or TRBV12-4, the J gene TRBJ1-1; 8 bases agree with TRBD1. The V gene end was trimmed by 4 bases and the J gene end by 0 bases; junction bases not matched to a gene: 4. The CDR3 is 15 residues long. The CDR3: CASSSATGVNTEAFF. DNA for the CDR3: TGTGCCAGCAGTTCCGCGACAGGGGTGAACACTGAAGCTTTCTTT.

Note on this clonotype: This may come from a read error, since a much larger clone is one base off. The gene calls are TRBV5-1 and TRBJ2-2, with a possible D match to TRBD2 (5 bases). Per the germline V gene, CDR1 is SGHRS and CDR2 is YFSETQ. This CDR3 has 13 residues. V shed 4 bases and J shed 7 bases, with 11 bases lying between them. The CDR3 reads CASSEDAGGELFF. In DNA, the CDR3 is TGCGCCAGCAGCGAAGACGCGGGCGGGGAGCTGTTTTTT.

In its sample, this clonotype was seen a few times. The chain recombines TRBV6-1 with TRBJ2-1, with 16 bases that match TRBD2. The CDR3 consists of 17 residues. Germline V gene data show CDR1 as MNHNS and CDR2 as SASEGT. The junction had 11 bases not matched to a gene; V was cut back by 7 bases and J by 8 bases. CDR3 in amino acids: CASTGTSGRAPRYEQFF. The CDR3 DNA reads TGTGCCAGCACGGGGACTAGCGGGAGGGCCCCGAGGTATGAGCAGTTCTTC.

The chain carries TRBV20-1 and TRBJ2-7, with D maybe TRBD2 (7 bases). Germline CDR1 reads DFQATT; CDR2 reads SNEGSKA (reference sequence). V lost 4 bases to trimming and J lost 2 bases, with 15 bases between them. The CDR3 covers 14 residues. The CDR3 sequence is CSATEGGAAYEQYF. As DNA, the CDR3 is TGCAGTGCTACAGAAGGGGGGGCCGCCTACGAGCAGTACTTC.

In the case of this clonotype: This sequence may be a read error, since a much larger clone differs from it by one base. The rearrangement links TRBV6-2 or TRBV6-3 to TRBJ2-6; D may correspond to TRBD1 or TRBD2 (6 bases each). Looked up from germline, CDR1 is MNHEY and CDR2 is SVGEGT. This CDR3 contains 16 residues. The CDR3 sequence is CAILGGLLSGASVLTF. CDR3 nucleotides: TGTGCCATTTTAGGGGGGCTCTTATCCGGGGCCAGCGTCCTGACTTTC.

To note about this clonotype: This may stem from a read error, because a much larger clone lies one nucleotide away. This sequence joins TRBV10-3 and TRBJ2-7; D possibly corresponds to TRBD1 (6 bases). The length of the CDR3 is 14 residues. CDR1 is ENHRY and CDR2 is SYGVKD in the germline V gene. V was trimmed by 7 bases and J by 3 bases, leaving 16 bases between them. CDR3 sequence reads: CAINLKQGSYEQYF. CDR3 nucleotides: TGTGCCATCAATTTGAAGCAGGGGAGCTACGAGCAGTACTTC.